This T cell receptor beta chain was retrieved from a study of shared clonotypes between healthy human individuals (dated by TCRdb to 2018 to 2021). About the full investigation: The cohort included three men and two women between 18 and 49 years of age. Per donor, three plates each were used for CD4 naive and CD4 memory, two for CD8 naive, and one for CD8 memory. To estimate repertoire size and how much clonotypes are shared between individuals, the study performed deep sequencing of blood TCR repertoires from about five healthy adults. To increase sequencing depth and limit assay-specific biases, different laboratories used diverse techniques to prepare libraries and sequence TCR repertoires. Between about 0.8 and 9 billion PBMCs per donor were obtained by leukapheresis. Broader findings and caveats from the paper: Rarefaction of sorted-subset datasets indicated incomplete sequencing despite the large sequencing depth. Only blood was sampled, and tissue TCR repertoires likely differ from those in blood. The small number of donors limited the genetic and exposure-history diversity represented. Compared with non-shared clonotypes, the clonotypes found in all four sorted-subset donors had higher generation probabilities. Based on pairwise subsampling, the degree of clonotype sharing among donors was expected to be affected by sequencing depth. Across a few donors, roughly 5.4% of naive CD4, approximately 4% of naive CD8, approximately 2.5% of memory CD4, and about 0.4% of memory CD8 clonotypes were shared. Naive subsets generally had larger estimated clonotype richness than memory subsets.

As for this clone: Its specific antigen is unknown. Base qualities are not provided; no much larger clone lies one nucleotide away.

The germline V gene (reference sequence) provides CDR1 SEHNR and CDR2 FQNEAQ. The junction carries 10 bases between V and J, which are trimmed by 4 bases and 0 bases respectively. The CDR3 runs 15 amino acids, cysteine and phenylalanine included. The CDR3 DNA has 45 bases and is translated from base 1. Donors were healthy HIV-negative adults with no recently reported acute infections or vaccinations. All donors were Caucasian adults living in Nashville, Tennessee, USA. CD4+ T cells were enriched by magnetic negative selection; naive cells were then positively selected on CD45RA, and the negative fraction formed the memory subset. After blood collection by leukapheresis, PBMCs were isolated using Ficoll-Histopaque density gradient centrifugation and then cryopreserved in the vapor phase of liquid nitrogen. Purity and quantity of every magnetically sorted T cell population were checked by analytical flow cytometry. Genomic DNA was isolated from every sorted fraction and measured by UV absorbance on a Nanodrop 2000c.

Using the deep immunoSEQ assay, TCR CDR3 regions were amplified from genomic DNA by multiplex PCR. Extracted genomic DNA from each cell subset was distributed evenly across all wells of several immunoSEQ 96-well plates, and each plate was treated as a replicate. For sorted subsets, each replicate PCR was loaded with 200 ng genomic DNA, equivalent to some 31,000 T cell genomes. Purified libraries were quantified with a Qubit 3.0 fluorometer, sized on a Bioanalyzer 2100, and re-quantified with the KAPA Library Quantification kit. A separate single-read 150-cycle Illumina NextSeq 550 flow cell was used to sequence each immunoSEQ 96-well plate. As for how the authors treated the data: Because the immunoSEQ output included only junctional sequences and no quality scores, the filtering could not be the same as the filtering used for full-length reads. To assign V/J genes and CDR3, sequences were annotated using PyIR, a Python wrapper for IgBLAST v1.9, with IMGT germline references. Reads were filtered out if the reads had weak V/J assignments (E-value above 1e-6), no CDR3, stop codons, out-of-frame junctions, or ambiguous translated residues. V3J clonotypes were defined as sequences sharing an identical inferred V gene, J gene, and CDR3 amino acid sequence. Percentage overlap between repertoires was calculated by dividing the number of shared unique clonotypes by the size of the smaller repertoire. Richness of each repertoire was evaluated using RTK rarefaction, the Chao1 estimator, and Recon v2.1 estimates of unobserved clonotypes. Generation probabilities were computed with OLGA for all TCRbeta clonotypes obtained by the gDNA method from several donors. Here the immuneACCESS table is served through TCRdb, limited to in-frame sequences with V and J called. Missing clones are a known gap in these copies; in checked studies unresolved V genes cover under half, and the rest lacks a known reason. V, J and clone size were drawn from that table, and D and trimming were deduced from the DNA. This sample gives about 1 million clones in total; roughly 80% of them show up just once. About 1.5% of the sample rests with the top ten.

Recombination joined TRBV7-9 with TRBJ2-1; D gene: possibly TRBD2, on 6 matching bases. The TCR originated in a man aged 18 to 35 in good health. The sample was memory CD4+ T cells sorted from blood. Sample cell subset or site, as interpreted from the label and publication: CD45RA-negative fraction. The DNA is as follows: TGTGCCAGCAGCTACCAGGGAGGCTCCTACAATGAGCAGTTCTTC. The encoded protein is CASSYQGGSYNEQFF. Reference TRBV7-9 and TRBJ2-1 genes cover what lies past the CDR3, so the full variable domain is DTGVSQNPRHKITKRGQNVTFRCDPISEHNRLYWYRQTLGQGPEFLTYFQNEAQLEKSRLLSDRFSAERPKGSFSTLEIQRTEQGDSAMYLCASSYQGGSYNEQFFGPGTRLTVL.